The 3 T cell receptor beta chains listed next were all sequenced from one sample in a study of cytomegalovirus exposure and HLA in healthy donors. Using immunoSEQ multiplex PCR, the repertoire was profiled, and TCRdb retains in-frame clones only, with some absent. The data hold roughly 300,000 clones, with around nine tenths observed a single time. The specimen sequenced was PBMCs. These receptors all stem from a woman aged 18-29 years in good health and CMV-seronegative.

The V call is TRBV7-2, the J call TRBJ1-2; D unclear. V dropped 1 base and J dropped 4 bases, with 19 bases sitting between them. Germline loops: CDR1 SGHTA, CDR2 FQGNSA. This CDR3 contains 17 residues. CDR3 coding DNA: TGTGCCAGCAGCTTAGGGGGAGACCAGCGGGTACTCTATGGCTACACCTTC. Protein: CASSLGGDQRVLYGYTF.

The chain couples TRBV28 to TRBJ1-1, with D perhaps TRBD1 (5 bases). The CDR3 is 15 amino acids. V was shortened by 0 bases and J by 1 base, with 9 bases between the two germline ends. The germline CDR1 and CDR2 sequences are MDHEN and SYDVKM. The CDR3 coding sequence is TGTGCCAGCAGTTTATGGGGGCCCGAGAACACTGAAGCTTTCTTT. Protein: CASSLWGPENTEAFF.

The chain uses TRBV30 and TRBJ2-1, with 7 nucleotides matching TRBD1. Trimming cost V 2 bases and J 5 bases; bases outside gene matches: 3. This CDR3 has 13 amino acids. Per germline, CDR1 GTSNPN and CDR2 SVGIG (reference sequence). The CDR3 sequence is CAWSTGAHNEQFF. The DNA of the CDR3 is TGTGCCTGGAGTACAGGGGCCCACAATGAGCAGTTCTTC.